This TCR beta chain appears in the sequencing data of a study of brain T cells in children with intractable seizures (dated by TCRdb to about 2021). For context, the study as a whole: Resected brain tissue from some 53 pediatric epilepsy surgery cases was initially screened for immune gene transcripts with a NanoString immunology panel. About 70% of the 12 selected surgery cases also had pre-surgery blood sequenced, which left four cases with brain tissue only.

The sample's time point label, in plain terms: resected brain tissue, or blood drawn just prior to surgery. The surgery cases showing the highest brain T cell transcript signatures were chosen for TCR beta chain sequencing of brain tissue and, when available, of blood. Patients had been treated with at least one anti-epileptic drug before surgery. The TCR-sequenced patients were children whose drug-resistant epilepsy was caused by tuberous sclerosis complex, focal cortical dysplasia, Rasmussen encephalitis or hemimegalencephaly. The blood samples were collected right before the epilepsy surgery. The Monarch genomic DNA purification kit was used to extract bulk genomic DNA from unsorted brain tissue and whole blood. What the study reported, not specific to this receptor: Viral specificity was inferred only from CDR3 sequence similarity, and patients' HCMV serostatus was unknown. Because sequencing depth was different between pre-surgery and post-surgery blood, clones absent from the pre-surgery sample may reflect undersampling.

As concerns this clone: The antigen it recognizes is unknown. Per-base quality was not reported, and no clone a single base away is much larger than it.

According to the germline V gene (reference sequence), CDR1 reads LNHNV and CDR2 reads YYDKDF. The CDR3 runs 16 residues from the cysteine to the phenylalanine. Here the CDR3 DNA is all that survives: 48 bases in frame from base 1. A distance of 18 bases separates the germline ends of V and J, which lose 8 bases and 0 bases respectively. TCR beta chain sequences were generated from genomic DNA using the immunoSEQ assay. Regarding the original processing steps: CDR3 sequences that did not begin with the conserved framework cysteine at position 104 were removed by hand. Clonality was calculated as one minus the normalized Shannon's Diversity Index, with values ranging from 0 (maximal diversity) to 1 (oligoclonal). Chi-squared comparison-of-proportions tests assessed whether the same CDR3 differed in frequency between samples, such as brain versus blood. Public clonotypes were identified by searching immuneACCESS, and similarity to known antiviral clonotypes was assessed with the VDJdb browser. What TCRdb holds here is the immuneACCESS table cut down to in-frame rearrangements. Part of the clones is not present; checked against another copy, under half of the missing clones reflect an unresolved V gene, and the others are unexplained. From that table come the V and J calls and clone size; the DNA was used to work out D and trimming. The sample includes about 80,000 clones, with approximately 89% observed a single time. The top ten constitute around 25% of the sample.

This specimen consisted of peripheral blood, obtained at surgery. The sequence links TRBV15 to TRBJ2-3; TRBD2 might be the D gene, on 6 matching bases. This sequence was found in a girl between 2 and 10 years old with Rasmussen encephalitis and intractable seizures. For the CDR3, the sequence is CATSRGSGSSTDTQYF. The nucleotides read TGTGCCACCTCAAGAGGCAGCGGGTCTAGCACAGATACGCAGTATTTT.